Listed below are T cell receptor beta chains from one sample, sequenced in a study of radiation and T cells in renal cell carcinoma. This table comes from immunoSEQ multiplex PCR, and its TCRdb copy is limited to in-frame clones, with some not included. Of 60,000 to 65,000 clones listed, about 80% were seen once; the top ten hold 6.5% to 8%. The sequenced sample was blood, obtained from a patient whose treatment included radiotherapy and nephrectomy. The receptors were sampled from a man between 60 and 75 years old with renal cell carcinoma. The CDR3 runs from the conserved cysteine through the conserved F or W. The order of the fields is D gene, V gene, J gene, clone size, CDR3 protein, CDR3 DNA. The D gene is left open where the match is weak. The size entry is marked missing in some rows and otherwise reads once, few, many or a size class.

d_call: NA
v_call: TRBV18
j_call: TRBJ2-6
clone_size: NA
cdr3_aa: CASSRPGDKRSGANVLTF
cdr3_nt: TGTGCCAGCAGCAGACCTGGGGACAAACGCTCTGGGGCCAACGTCCTGACTTTC

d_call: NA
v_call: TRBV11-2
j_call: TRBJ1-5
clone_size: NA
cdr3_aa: CASSFRTANSNQPQHF
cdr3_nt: TGTGCCAGCAGCTTTAGGACAGCGAATAGCAATCAGCCCCAGCATTTT

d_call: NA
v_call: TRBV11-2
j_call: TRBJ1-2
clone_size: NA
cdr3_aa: CASSSGRTYGYTF
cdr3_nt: TGTGCCAGCAGCTCGGGACGGACCTATGGCTACACCTTC

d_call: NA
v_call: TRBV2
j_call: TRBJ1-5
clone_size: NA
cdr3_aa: CASSLRRGLDQPQHF
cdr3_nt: TGTGCCAGCAGTCTGCGAAGGGGGTTGGATCAGCCCCAGCATTTT

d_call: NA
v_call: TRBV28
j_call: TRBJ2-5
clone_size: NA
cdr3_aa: CASRTGGRETQYF
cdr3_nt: TGTGCCAGCAGGACAGGTGGGAGGGAGACCCAGTACTTC

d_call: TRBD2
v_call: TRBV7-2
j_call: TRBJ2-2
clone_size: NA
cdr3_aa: CASSWRLAGGTGELFF
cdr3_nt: TGTGCCAGCAGCTGGCGACTAGCGGGAGGGACCGGGGAGCTGTTTTTT

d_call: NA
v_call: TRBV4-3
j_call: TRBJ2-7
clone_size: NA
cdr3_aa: CASSQGVGLAYEQYF
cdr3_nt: TGCGCCAGCAGCCAAGGCGTGGGCCTCGCCTACGAGCAGTACTTC

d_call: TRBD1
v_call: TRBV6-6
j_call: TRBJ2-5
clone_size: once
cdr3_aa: CASRGDRQETQYF
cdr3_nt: TGTGCCAGCAGGGGGGACAGGCAAGAGACCCAGTACTTC

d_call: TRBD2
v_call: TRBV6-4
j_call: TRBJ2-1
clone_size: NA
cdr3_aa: CASQQTSGGLNEQFF
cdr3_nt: TGTGCCAGCCAACAAACTAGCGGGGGGCTCAATGAGCAGTTCTTC

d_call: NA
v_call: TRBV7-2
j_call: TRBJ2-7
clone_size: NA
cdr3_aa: CASSLTTYEQYF
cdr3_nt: TGTGCCAGCAGCTTAACCACGTACGAGCAGTACTTC

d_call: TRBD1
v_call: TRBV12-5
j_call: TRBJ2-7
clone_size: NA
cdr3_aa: CASGPGQGGGEQYF
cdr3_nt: TGTGCTAGTGGTCCCGGACAGGGGGGAGGCGAGCAGTACTTC

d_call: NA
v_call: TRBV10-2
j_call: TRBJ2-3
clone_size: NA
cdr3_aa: CASSYRGPEDTQYF
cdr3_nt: TGCGCCAGCAGTTATCGGGGACCTGAAGATACGCAGTATTTT

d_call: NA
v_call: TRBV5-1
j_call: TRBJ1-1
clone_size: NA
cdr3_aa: CASSLAEVDTEAFF
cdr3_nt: TGCGCCAGCAGCTTGGCTGAGGTGGACACTGAAGCTTTCTTT

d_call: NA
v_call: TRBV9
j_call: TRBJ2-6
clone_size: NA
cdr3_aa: CASSVVGAGANVLTF
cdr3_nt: TGTGCCAGCAGCGTAGTTGGGGCTGGGGCCAACGTCCTGACTTTC

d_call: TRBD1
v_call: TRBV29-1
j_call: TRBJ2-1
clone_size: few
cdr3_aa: CSVGTGRHNEQFF
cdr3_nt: TGCAGCGTCGGGACAGGGAGACACAATGAGCAGTTCTTC

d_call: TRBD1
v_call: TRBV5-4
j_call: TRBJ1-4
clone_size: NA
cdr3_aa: CASSVRQGPTNEKLFF
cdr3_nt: TGTGCCAGCAGCGTCCGACAGGGACCAACTAATGAAAAACTGTTTTTT

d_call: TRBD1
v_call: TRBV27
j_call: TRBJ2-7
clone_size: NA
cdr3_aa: CASRNYLQTGGNEYEQYF
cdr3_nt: TGTGCCAGCAGGAACTATCTCCAGACAGGGGGCAACGAGTACGAGCAGTACTTC

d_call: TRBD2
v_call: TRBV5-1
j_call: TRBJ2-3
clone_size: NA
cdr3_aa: CASSLRLQGGILAGGPLRTDTQYF
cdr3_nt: TGCGCCAGCAGCTTAAGACTACAGGGGGGAATCCTAGCGGGAGGGCCTCTAAGGACAGATACGCAGTATTTT

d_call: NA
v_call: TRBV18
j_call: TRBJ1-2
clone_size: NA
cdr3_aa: CASSPARTARPDDYGYTF
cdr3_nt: TGTGCCAGCTCACCAGCCCGGACAGCTCGCCCCGATGACTATGGCTACACCTTC

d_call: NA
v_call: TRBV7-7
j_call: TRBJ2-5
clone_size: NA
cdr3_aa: CASSLGGMGVGQETQYF
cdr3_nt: TGTGCCAGCAGCTTAGGTGGAATGGGAGTTGGCCAAGAGACCCAGTACTTC

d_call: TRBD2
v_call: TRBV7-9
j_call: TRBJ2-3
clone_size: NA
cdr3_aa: CASSLELAGNTQYF
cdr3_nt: TGTGCCAGCAGCTTAGAACTAGCGGGGAATACGCAGTATTTT

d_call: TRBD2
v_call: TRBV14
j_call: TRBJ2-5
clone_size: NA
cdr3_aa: CASSALAGGQETQYF
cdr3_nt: TGTGCCAGCAGCGCACTGGCGGGGGGCCAAGAGACCCAGTACTTC